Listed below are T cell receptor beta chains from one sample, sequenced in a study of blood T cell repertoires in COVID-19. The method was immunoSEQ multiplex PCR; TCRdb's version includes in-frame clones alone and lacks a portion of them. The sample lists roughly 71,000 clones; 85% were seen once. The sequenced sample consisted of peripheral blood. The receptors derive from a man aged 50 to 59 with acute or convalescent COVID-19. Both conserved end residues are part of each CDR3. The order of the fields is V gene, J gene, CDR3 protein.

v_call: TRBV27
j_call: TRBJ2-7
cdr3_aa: CASSPGQSYEQYF

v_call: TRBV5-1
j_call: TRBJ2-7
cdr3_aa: CASNTTGGIYEQYF

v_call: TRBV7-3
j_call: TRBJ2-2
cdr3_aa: CASSLSPPGRGDRTGELFF

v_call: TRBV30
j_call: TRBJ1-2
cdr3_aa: CAWSPGTGGYTF

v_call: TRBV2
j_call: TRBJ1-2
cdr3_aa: CASSESEGLRVGYTF

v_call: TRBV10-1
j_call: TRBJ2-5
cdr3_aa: CASSAGGGNQETQYF

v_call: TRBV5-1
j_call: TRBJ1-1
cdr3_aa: CASSLDRVANTEAFF

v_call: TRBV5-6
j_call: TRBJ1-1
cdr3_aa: CASSLPRNTEAFF

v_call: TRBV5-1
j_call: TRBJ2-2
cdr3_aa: CASSLAETSSGELFF

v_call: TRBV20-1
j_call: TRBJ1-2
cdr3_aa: CSASRDTYGYTF

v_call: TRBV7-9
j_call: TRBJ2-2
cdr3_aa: CASSYGTEANTGELFF

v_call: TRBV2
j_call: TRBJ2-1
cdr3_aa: CASSGSLDNEQFF

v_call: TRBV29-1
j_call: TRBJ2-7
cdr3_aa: CSVVGGSSYEQYF

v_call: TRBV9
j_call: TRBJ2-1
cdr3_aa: CASSVEPGVYNEQFF

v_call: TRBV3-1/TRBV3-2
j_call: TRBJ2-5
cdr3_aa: CASSQARPGQAQETQYF

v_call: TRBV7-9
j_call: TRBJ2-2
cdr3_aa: CASRPTGKTGELFF

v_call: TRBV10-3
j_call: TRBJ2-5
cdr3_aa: CAISESPGQGGGKMKTQYF

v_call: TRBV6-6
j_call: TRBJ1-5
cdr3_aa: CASSTGTGDQPQHF

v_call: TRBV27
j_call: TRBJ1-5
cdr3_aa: CASSFAGEGGNQPQHF

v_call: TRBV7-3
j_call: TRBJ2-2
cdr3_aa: CASSQATGLGGELFF

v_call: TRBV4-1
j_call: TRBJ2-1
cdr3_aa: CASSQPDRAYNEQFF

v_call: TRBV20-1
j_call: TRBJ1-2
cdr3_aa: CSASPQGGGYTF

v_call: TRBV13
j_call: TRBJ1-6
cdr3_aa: CASSFRGSYNSPLHF

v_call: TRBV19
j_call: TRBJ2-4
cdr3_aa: CASNALGLARAKNIQYF

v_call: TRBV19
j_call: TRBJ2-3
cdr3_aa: CASTPKEGQEFTDTQYF

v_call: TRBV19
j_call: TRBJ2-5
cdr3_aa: CASGEDNQETQYF

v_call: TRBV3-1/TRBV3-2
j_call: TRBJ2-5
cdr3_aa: CASSLGSTGGLETQYF

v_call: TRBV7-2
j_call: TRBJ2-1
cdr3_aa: CASSSRATSKAGNEQFF

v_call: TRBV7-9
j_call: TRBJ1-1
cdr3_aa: CASSSADRGSNTEAFF

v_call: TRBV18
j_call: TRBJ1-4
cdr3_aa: CASSPDRLKLFF

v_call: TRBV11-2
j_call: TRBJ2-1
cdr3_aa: CASSAQRVQFF

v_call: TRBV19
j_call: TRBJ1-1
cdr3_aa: CASSNAGIGSTEAFF

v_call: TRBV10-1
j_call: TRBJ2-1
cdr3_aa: CASSETGDSYNEQFF

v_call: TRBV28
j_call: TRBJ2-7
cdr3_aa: CASSLAGGEQYF

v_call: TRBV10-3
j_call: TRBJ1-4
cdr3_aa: CATSDRGDEKLFF

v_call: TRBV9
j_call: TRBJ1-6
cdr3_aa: CASSVAMGLNSPLHF

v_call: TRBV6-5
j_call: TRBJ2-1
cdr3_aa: CASSPEAGTYNEQFF

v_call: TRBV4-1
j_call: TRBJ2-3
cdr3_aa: CASSRSEDRGLGTDTQYF

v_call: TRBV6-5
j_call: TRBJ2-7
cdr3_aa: CASRQGASYEQYF

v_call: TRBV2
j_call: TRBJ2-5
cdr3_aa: CASSKGLQETQYF

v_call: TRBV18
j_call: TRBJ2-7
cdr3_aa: CASSSLSTDYEQYF

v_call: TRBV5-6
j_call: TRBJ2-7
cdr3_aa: CASSYQGSYEQYF

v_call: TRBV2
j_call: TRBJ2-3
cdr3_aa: CASSGLAGGEDTQYF

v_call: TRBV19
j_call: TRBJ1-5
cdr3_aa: CATQGTGHQPQHF

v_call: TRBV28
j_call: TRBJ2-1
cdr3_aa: CASTTGFDEQFF

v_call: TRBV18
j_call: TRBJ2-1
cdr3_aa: CASSLSSGESSYNEQFF

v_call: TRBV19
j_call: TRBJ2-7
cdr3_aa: CASSIDNTYEQYF

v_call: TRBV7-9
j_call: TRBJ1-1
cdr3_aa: CASSSTGNEAFF

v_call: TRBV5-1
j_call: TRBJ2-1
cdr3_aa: CASSFNGGSSYNEQFF

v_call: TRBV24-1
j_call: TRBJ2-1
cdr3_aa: CATSHRGGTSYNEQFF

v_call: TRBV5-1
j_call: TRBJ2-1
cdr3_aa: CASSLSFNEQFF

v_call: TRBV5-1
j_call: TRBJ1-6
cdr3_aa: CASCDGGSEPLHF

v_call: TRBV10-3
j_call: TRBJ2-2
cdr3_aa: CAISAGGEGTGELFF

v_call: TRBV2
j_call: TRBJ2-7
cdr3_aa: CASTLLAGYEQYF

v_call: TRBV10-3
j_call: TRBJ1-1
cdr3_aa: CAASGQNTEAFF